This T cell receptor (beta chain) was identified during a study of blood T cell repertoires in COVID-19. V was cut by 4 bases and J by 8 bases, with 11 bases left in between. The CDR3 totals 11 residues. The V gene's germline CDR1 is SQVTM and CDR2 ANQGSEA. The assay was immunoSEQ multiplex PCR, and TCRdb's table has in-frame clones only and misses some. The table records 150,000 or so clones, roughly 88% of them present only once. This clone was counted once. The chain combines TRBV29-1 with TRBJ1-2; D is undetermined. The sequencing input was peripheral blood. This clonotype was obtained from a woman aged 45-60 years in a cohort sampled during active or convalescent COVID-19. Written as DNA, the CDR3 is TGCAGCGTTGGGTCAAACTGGGGCTACACCTTC. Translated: CSVGSNWGYTF.